One sample yielded the 5 T cell receptor beta chains listed below, sequenced in a study of blood T cell repertoires in COVID-19. Assay used: immunoSEQ multiplex PCR; TCRdb lists only in-frame clones, some missing. This table holds tens of thousands of clones, roughly 90% found once. Sequenced sample: peripheral blood. The source of these receptors is a man aged 80 or over in a cohort sampled during active COVID-19.

The V gene is TRBV4-2, the J gene TRBJ1-5; 7 bases agree with TRBD1. Germline assignment: CDR1 LGHNA and CDR2 YNFKEQ. V shed 2 bases, J shed 3 bases, and the junction held 1 base outside the gene matches. The CDR3 sequence is 14 residues long. The CDR3 loop reads CASSQTGANQPQHF. CDR3 nucleotide sequence: TGTGCCAGCAGCCAAACAGGGGCCAATCAGCCCCAGCATTTT.

This sequence joins TRBV5-1 and TRBJ2-7; D is perhaps TRBD1 (5 bases). Germline values: CDR1 SGHRS, CDR2 YFSETQ. V shed 0 bases and J shed 2 bases, with 15 bases lying between them. The CDR3 runs to 16 residues. DNA for the CDR3: TGCGCCAGCAGCTTGGCCCCGACAGCCGGTACCTACGAGCAGTACTTC. Translating it yields CASSLAPTAGTYEQYF.

The V and J genes are TRBV14 and TRBJ1-2; 8 positions match TRBD1. CDR1 SGHDN and CDR2 FVKESK come from the germline V gene. This CDR3 contains 16 residues. Unmatched junction bases numbered 13, after V lost 6 bases and J lost 4 bases. CDR3 in DNA: TGTGCCAGCAGTCGAATAGGACAGGGAGAAACCTATGGCTACACCTTC. Amino acid sequence: CASSRIGQGETYGYTF.

The chain carries TRBV19 and TRBJ1-5, with D possibly being TRBD1 (5 bases). The CDR3 loop spans 16 amino acids. CDR1 is LNHDA and CDR2 is SQIVND in the germline V gene (reference sequence). Trimming took 3 bases from V and 2 from J, leaving 14 bases between them. As DNA, the CDR3 is TGTGCCAGTAGTATCGAAGGGGTCTTGGGCAATCAGCCCCAGCATTTT. It is translated as CASSIEGVLGNQPQHF.

The chain uses TRBV5-4 and TRBJ2-1; 7 nucleotides agree with TRBD2. CDR1 is SGHNT, CDR2 YYREEE, per germline (reference sequence). The CDR3 covers 16 residues. V shed 0 bases, J shed 2 bases, and the junction held 5 bases outside the gene matches. CDR3 sequence (DNA): TGTGCCAGCAGCTTGGGTGCAGCGGGGACCTACAATGAGCAGTTCTTC. Translation: CASSLGAAGTYNEQFF.